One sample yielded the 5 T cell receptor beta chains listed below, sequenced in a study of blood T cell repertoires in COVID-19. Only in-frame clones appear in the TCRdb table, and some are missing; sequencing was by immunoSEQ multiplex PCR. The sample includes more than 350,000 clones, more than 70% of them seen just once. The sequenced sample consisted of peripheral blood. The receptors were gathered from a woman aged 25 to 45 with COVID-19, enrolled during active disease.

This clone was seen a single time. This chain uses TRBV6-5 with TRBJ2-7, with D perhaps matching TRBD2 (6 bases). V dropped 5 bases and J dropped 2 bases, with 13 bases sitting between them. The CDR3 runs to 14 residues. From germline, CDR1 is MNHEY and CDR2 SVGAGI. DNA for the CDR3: TGTGCCAGCAGTAGGGACTTGAAAGCCTACGAGCAGTACTTC. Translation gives CASSRDLKAYEQYF.

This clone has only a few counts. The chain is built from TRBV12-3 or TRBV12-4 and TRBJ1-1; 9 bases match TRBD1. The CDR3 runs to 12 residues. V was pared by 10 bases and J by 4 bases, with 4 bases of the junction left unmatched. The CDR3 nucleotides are TGTGCCATTTCGACAGGGGGCACTGAAGCTTTCTTT. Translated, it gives CAISTGGTEAFF.

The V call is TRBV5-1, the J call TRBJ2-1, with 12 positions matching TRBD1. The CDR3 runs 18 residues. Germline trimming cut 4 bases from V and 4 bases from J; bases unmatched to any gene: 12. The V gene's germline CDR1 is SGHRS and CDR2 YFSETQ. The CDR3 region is CASSPGQGAGGLYNEQFF. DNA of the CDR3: TGCGCCAGCAGCCCGGGACAGGGGGCGGGGGGGCTTTACAATGAGCAGTTCTTC.

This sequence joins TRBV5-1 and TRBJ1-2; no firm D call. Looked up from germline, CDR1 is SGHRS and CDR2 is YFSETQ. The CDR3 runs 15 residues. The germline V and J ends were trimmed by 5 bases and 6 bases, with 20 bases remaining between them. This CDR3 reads CASSRTAAVLDGYTF. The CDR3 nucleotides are TGCGCCAGCAGTCGAACCGCCGCGGTGTTAGATGGCTACACCTTC.

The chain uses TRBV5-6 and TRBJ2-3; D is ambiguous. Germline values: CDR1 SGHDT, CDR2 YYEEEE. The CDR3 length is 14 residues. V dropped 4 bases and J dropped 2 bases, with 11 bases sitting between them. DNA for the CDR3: TGTGCCAGCAGCCTCGGTGCGGTCACAGATACGCAGTATTTT. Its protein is CASSLGAVTDTQYF.